This T cell receptor beta chain appears in the sequencing data of a study of T-cell memory formation after mild COVID-19. TCRdb ran MiXCR on the 5' RACE reads and lists one entry per CDR3 protein. Of 55,000 to 75,000 distinct CDR3 sequences listed, approximately 30% are singletons. A few counts support this clonotype. The material sequenced was PBMCs or a T cell subset sorted from them (not recorded which). The source is a man between 18 and 35 years old who had mild COVID-19 (a few samples of this study predate the infection). Cell type and time point are not known.

CDR3 sequence reads: CASRPTGNTEAFF. CDR3 nucleotides: TGTGCCAGCAGGCCGACAGGGAACACTGAAGCTTTCTTT. The rearrangement links TRBV27 to TRBJ1-1, with a possible D match to TRBD1 (6 bases). Germline assignment: CDR1 MNHEY and CDR2 SMNVEV (reference sequence). V shed 6 bases and J shed 1 base, with 9 bases lying between them. The CDR3 covers 13 residues.